The 17 T cell receptor beta chains given below trace back to one sample, sequenced in a study of T cells after yellow fever vaccination (dated by TCRdb to the late 2010s). The sample's treatment or condition, from its label and the paper: live attenuated yellow fever vaccine strain. The library was generated by 5' RACE. The run used an Illumina HiSeq 2500. The raw public data were reprocessed by TCRdb itself: fastp quality trimming at Q25, MiXCR clonotype calling, in-frame beta chains only. Rows matching on CDR3 protein sequence are summarized as one entry with the most common DNA and genes. This sample has around 530,000 distinct CDR3 sequences in its table, and roughly a sixth of those were observed once. 17% of the sample comes from the top ten. The specimen was PBMCs, collected 4 to 6 days after the first yellow fever vaccination. These receptors were obtained from a man between 18 and 35 years old who received the YFV17D yellow fever vaccine.

This clonotype was seen a handful of times. The chain uses TRBV9 and TRBJ1-1, with D unresolved. The CDR3 sequence is 15 residues long. Germline loops: CDR1 SGDLS, CDR2 YYNGEE. V was trimmed by 0 bases and J by 4 bases, leaving 13 bases between them. CDR3 DNA sequence: TGTGCCAGCAGCGTAGGAGGTACTGGAAGCACTGAAGCTTTCTTT. Its translation is CASSVGGTGSTEAFF.

The J gene is TRBJ2-5, the V gene TRBV11-3; 8 bases match TRBD2. This CDR3 is 15 amino acids long. The J segment lost 4 bases and the V segment lost 4 bases, leaving 8 bases of the junction unmatched. Germline V CDR1 and CDR2: SGHNT, YENEEA. The CDR3 loop reads CASSSGTSLSETQYF. CDR3 bases: TGTGCCAGCAGCTCGGGGACTAGTTTATCAGAGACCCAGTACTTC.

This clonotype turned up a few times. V gene TRBV7-3 combines with J gene TRBJ2-5; 8 bases map to TRBD2. The germline V gene has CDR1 SGHTA and CDR2 FQGTGA. V dropped 5 bases and J dropped 6; count of bases not matched to a gene: 5. This CDR3 spans 13 amino acids. The CDR3 bases are TGTGCCAGCAGCCCGGGGGGGCTGAAGACCCAGTACTTC. It is translated as CASSPGGLKTQYF.

This chain links TRBV10-3 with TRBJ2-5; D possibly corresponds to TRBD2 (6 bases). Germline loops: CDR1 ENHRY, CDR2 SYGVKD. Trimming cost V 10 bases and J 5 bases, with 14 bases left between them. The CDR3 is made up of 12 amino acids. The CDR3 loop reads CATGEVTETQYF. The CDR3 DNA sequence: TGTGCCACCGGGGAGGTAACGGAGACCCAGTACTTC.

This clonotype was recorded a few times. The V and J genes are TRBV20-1 and TRBJ2-7, with a weak D call TRBD1 (7 bases). In germline, CDR1 is DFQATT, CDR2 SNEGSKA (reference sequence). This CDR3 is built from 16 residues. Trimming removed 4 bases at V and 4 bases at J, with 23 bases between. This chain's CDR3 is CSANLGREHRGYEQYF. DNA of the CDR3: TGCAGTGCTAATCTCGGCCGGGAGCACAGGGGTTACGAGCAGTACTTC.

V usage is TRBV20-1 and J usage is TRBJ1-1, with a tentative D call TRBD1 (6 bases). V was cut by 4 bases and J by 0 bases, with 9 bases left in between. The V gene's germline CDR1 is DFQATT and CDR2 SNEGSKA (reference sequence). The CDR3 sequence is 13 residues long. The CDR3 loop reads CSAIAGVNTEAFF. The CDR3 nucleotides are TGCAGTGCTATAGCAGGGGTGAACACTGAAGCTTTCTTT.

About this clonotype: At one boundary the junction diverges from the germline segment, which might be a read error. The chain is built from TRBV29-1 and TRBJ2-3; maybe TRBD1 (5 bases). Germline V lookup: CDR1 SQVTM, CDR2 ANQGSEA. This CDR3 is built from 15 residues. This chain's CDR3 is CSVDPGQGYTDTQYF. Written as DNA, the CDR3 is TGCAGCGTTGACCCCGGTCAGGGCTACACAGATACGCAGTACTTT.

The rearrangement uses TRBV5-1 and TRBJ2-3, with 7 bases aligning to TRBD2. This CDR3 region has 14 residues. CDR1 is SGHRS and CDR2 is YFSETQ in the germline V gene. V trimming: 0 bases; J trimming: 4 bases; junction bases outside the gene matches: 2. The CDR3 DNA reads TGCGCCAGCAGCTTGGAACGGGGGGCAGATACGCAGTATTTT. Translated, it gives CASSLERGADTQYF.

The V and J genes are TRBV7-2 and TRBJ2-7; D gene uncertain. The CDR3 has 12 residues. The ends were cut back, 5 bases at V and 4 bases at J, with 9 bases in the middle. CDR1 and CDR2 (germline): SGHTA, FQGNSA. The CDR3 DNA follows: TGTGCCAGCAGCCGACGCGGTTACGAGCAGTACTTC. Protein: CASSRRGYEQYF.

The chain has TRBV18 and TRBJ2-5; unclear D gene. The CDR3 extends over 15 amino acids. The V end lost 2 bases, the J end lost 1 base, and 11 bases lay between the germline ends. Germline CDR1 KGHSH, CDR2 LQKENI. The CDR3 DNA reads TGTGCCAGCTCACCAAATTGGGCAGGCCAAGAGACCCAGTACTTC. Encoded protein: CASSPNWAGQETQYF. The entire variable domain, with the rest obtained from reference TRBV18 and TRBJ2-5, is as follows: NAGVMQNPRHLVRRRGQEARLRCSPMKGHSHVYWYRQLPEEGLKFMVYLQKENIIDESGMPKERFSAEFPKEGPSILRIQQVVRGDSAAYFCASSPNWAGQETQYFGPGTRLLVL.

This chain connects TRBV20-1 to TRBJ2-6; D is unresolved. The CDR3 has 12 amino acids. V lost 6 bases and J lost 3, with 6 bases in between. CDR1 is DFQATT and CDR2 is SNEGSKA in the germline V gene (reference sequence). CDR3 DNA: TGCAGTGCCTCGTATGGGGCCAACGTCCTGACTTTC. Its protein product is CSASYGANVLTF.

This rearrangement joins TRBV4-3 to TRBJ1-6, with 9 bases that match TRBD1. CDR1 is LGHNA and CDR2 is YSLEER in the germline V gene. The CDR3 sequence is 18 residues long. V trimming: 2 bases; J trimming: 8 bases; junction bases outside the gene matches: 13. In DNA form, the CDR3 reads TGCGCCAGCAGCCAAAAAGGCGTCCTACAGGGGGCTTATTCACCCCTCCACTTT. Protein: CASSQKGVLQGAYSPLHF.

This chain connects TRBV20-1 to TRBJ1-6, with D perhaps TRBD1 (5 bases). Trimming took 2 bases from V and 0 from J, leaving 11 bases between them. Germline V lookup: CDR1 DFQATT, CDR2 SNEGSKA (reference sequence). The CDR3 covers 16 residues. The CDR3 is CSARRRGFSYNSPLHF. CDR3 sequence (DNA): TGCAGTGCTAGAAGGCGGGGGTTCTCCTATAATTCACCCCTCCACTTT.

The J gene is TRBJ2-3, the V gene TRBV9; TRBD2 matches 7 bases. The CDR3 has 18 amino acids. J gave up 5 bases and V 1 base, and 16 bases lay outside the gene matches. The germline V gene has CDR1 SGDLS and CDR2 YYNGEE. Here the CDR3 reads CASSVRLRSSGDVDTQYF. CDR3 in DNA: TGTGCCAGCAGCGTACGCCTTCGCTCCAGCGGGGACGTAGATACGCAGTATTTT.

Of note for this clonotype: At one end, the junction sequence differs from germline, possibly due to a read error. This chain links TRBV18 with TRBJ1-2; the D gene is possibly TRBD1 (5 bases). The CDR3 runs to 16 residues. Germline V gene lookup returns CDR1 KGHSH and CDR2 LQKENI. CDR3 residues: CASSPEANRDRTLGAF. CDR3 sequence (DNA): TGTGCCAGCTCACCCGAAGCGAACCGGGACCGAACCTTAGGGGCCTTC.

The CDR3: CASSLAGLLGSQYF. For the CDR3, the DNA is TGTGCCAGCAGCTTAGCGGGACTGCTCGGTTCCCAGTACTTC. The rearrangement uses TRBV7-2 and TRBJ2-5; D may be TRBD2 (6 bases). The CDR3 loop spans 14 amino acids. V shed 0 bases and J shed 9 bases, with 14 bases lying between them. Germline assignment: CDR1 SGHTA and CDR2 FQGNSA.

This clonotype was observed a handful of times. This chain links TRBV24-1 with TRBJ2-5; possibly TRBD1 for D (6 bases). Trimming took 4 bases from V and 2 from J, leaving 10 bases between them. The germline CDR1 and CDR2 sequences are KGHDR and SFDVKD. The CDR3 sequence is 14 residues long. This CDR3 is CATSDRTEQETQYF. DNA for the CDR3: TGTGCCACCAGTGACAGGACAGAGCAAGAGACCCAGTACTTC.